This T cell receptor beta chain originates from a study of T cell responses to AZD1222 COVID-19 vaccine. The ends lost 5 bases at V and 4 bases at J; junction bases unmatched: 10. Germline V gene sequence: CDR1 LNHDA, CDR2 SQIVND (reference sequence). The CDR3 consists of 15 residues. About this clone: Its target is not known.

Study-level findings and limits: Along spike, vaccine-associated CD4 TCRs were found throughout, with dominance at 160-218 and 743-854. Sampling captured repertoires only after the peak T cell response. The donors showed a predominance of white British ancestry and of females, with possible underestimation of clonal diversity. Baseline antibody screening turned up just a handful of seropositive AZD1222 recipients.

Using immunoSEQ multiplex PCR, the repertoire was profiled, and TCRdb retains in-frame clones only, with some absent. This sample yields just under 35,000 clones, of which 85% to 90% are seen a single time; 5.5% to 7% belongs to the top ten. This specimen consisted of peripheral blood, obtained on day 0 of AZD1222 vaccination. The sequence derives from an adult in good health. The chain is built from TRBV19 and TRBJ1-1, with 7 bases aligning to TRBD1. The chain's CDR3 is CASSPPPGGITEAFF. The CDR3 bases are TGTGCCAGTAGTCCTCCCCCAGGGGGGATCACTGAAGCTTTCTTT.